The clone carrying this TCR beta chain was found a few times. Pregnant or lactating patients were excluded, as were those with uncontrolled infection or other autoimmune disease. Diagnoses were established using clinical symptoms, serum thyroxine and TRAb, thyroid ultrasound and orbital computed tomography. What was amplified from RNA transcripts were TCR beta CDR3 regions. An initial round of RT-PCR targeting the TCR CDR3 relied on the HTBI primer set. Using its own MiXCR run on the multiplex PCR reads, TCRdb lists one record per CDR3 protein. This table has hundreds of thousands of distinct CDR3 sequences, around 15% appearing once. The trim removed 2 bases at V and 5 bases at J, leaving 6 bases unmatched. This CDR3 spans 15 amino acids. Germline-derived CDR1 and CDR2 are ENHRY and SYGVKD. The data belong to a study of T cells in Graves' hyperthyroidism and ophthalmopathy.

The receptor's source is a woman aged 18-29 years with Graves' hyperthyroidism. Sequenced material: blood. The gene calls are TRBV10-3 and TRBJ1-2; 9 bases agree with TRBD1. Here the CDR3 reads CAISENTGGLYGYTF. The DNA of the CDR3 is TGTGCCATCAGTGAGAACACAGGGGGCTTATATGGCTACACCTTC.